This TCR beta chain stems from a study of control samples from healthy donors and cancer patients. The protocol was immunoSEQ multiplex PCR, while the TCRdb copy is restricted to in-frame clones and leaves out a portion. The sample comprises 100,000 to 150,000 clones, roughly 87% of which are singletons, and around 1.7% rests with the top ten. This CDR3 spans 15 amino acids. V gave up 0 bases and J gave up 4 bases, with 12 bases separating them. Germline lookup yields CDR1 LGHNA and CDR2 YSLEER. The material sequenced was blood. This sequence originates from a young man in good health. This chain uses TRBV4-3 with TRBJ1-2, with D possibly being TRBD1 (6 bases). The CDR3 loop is CASSQDRGSVYGYTF. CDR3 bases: TGCGCCAGCAGCCAAGACAGGGGTTCAGTCTATGGCTACACCTTC.